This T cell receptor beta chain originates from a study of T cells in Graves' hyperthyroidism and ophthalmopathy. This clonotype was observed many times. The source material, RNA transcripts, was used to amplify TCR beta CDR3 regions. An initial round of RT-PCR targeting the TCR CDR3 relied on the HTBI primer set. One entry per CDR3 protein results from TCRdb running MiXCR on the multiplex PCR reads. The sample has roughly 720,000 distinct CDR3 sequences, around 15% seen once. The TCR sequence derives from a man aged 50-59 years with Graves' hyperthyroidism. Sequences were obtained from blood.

The DNA for the CDR3 is TGTGCCAGCAGCTTAGACCCCACCTACGAGCAGTACTTC. Translating it yields CASSLDPTYEQYF. V usage is TRBV11-1 and J usage is TRBJ2-7; D is unclear. The V gene lost 1 base and the J gene lost 2 bases, with 6 bases spanning the gap. The CDR3 is 13 amino acids. Germline V lookup: CDR1 SGHAT, CDR2 FQDESV (reference sequence).